The next 9 T cell receptor beta chains were all read from a single sample in a study of OX40 agonist ivuxolimab in advanced cancers. This table comes from immunoSEQ multiplex PCR, and its TCRdb copy is limited to in-frame clones, with some not included. The sample lists around 19,000 clones, approximately 81% occurring once. Sequences were derived from CD4+ or CD8+ T cells sorted from blood, sampled in a trial of the OX40 agonist ivuxolimab. These receptors were taken from an adult with an advanced solid tumor such as melanoma, head and neck, liver or kidney cancer.

The V and J genes are TRBV7-2 and TRBJ2-7; D perhaps matches TRBD1 (6 bases). CDR1 is SGHTA, CDR2 FQGNSA, per germline. V was pared by 7 bases and J by 2 bases, with 15 bases between. The CDR3 has 14 residues. The CDR3 spells CASTFRGLTYEQYF. Here the CDR3 DNA reads TGTGCCAGCACGTTCAGGGGTTTAACCTACGAGCAGTACTTC.

This clone was observed a handful of times. J is TRBJ2-7 and V is TRBV4-1; 8 positions match TRBD2. This CDR3 comprises 15 residues. CDR1 MGHRA and CDR2 YSYEKL come from the germline V gene. V dropped 0 bases and J dropped 5; count of bases not matched to a gene: 6. Here the CDR3 reads CASSQEQREFNEQYF. The CDR3, as DNA: TGCGCCAGCAGCCAAGAGCAGCGGGAGTTCAACGAGCAGTACTTC.

The chain links TRBV4-2 to TRBJ2-7; 9 bases are a match to TRBD1. The CDR3 is made up of 17 amino acids. The germline V gene has CDR1 LGHNA and CDR2 YNFKEQ. J was trimmed by 6 bases and V by 5 bases; bases with no gene match: 17. The DNA of the CDR3 is TGTGCCAGCAGCTCTCACTACCGACAGGGGGGCCGGGGCGAGCAGTACTTC. Protein product: CASSSHYRQGGRGEQYF.

This clone was observed once. The chain uses TRBV27 and TRBJ1-5; D gene uncertain. CDR1 MNHEY and CDR2 SMNVEV come from the germline V gene (reference sequence). The V end was cut by 2 bases, the J end by 4 bases, with 9 bases between. The CDR3 covers 14 residues. The CDR3 protein is CASSLRGWNQPQHF. The CDR3 coding sequence is TGTGCCAGCAGTTTAAGAGGGTGGAATCAGCCCCAGCATTTT.

The chain is built from TRBV7-3 and TRBJ2-1; D remains ambiguous. The CDR3 sequence is 13 residues long. Between the trimmed V and J ends, which lost 5 bases and 9 bases, there was a span of 14 bases. Germline lookup yields CDR1 SGHTA and CDR2 FQGTGA. The CDR3 DNA follows: TGTGCCAGCAGCGAAACCTTTGTTGGTGAGCAGTTCTTC. This sequence encodes CASSETFVGEQFF.

The chain links TRBV5-1 to TRBJ1-6; 9 bases fit TRBD1. Trimming took 4 bases from V and 0 from J; bases not matched to a gene: 8. The CDR3 spans 18 residues. Germline V gene lookup returns CDR1 SGHRS and CDR2 YFSETQ. CDR3 in DNA: TGCGCCAGCAGCCGGGACAGGGCCGTTTACTCCTATAATTCACCCCTCCACTTT. This encodes CASSRDRAVYSYNSPLHF.

V gene TRBV29-1 combines with J gene TRBJ2-7; 7 bases agree with TRBD1. V gave up 1 base and J gave up 3 bases; unmatched junction bases: 15. Germline CDR1 reads SQVTM; CDR2 reads ANQGSEA. This CDR3 is built from 17 residues. CDR3 region: CSVEGYDRAGSGYEQYF. In nucleotides, the CDR3 is TGCAGCGTTGAAGGGTATGACAGGGCTGGGTCGGGCTACGAGCAGTACTTC.

The gene calls are TRBV7-8 and TRBJ2-5, with TRBD2 identical over 9 bases. V shed 2 bases, J shed 5 bases, and the junction held 6 bases outside the gene matches. The CDR3 is made up of 15 amino acids. In germline, CDR1 is SGHVS, CDR2 FQNEAQ. The CDR3 reads CASSLRLAEGETQYF. For the CDR3, the DNA is TGTGCCAGCAGCTTAAGACTAGCGGAGGGGGAGACCCAGTACTTC.

This chain uses TRBV5-1 with TRBJ2-1; no clear D. Germline loops: CDR1 SGHRS, CDR2 YFSETQ. V was trimmed by 4 bases and J by 1 base, leaving 9 bases between them. This CDR3 is built from 14 residues. DNA of the CDR3: TGCGCCAGCAGCCCCTGGGCATCCTACAATGAGCAGTTCTTC. It encodes CASSPWASYNEQFF.